The 5 T cell receptor beta chains below were found in one sample sequenced in a study of shared clonotypes between healthy human individuals. Sequencing was performed with immunoSEQ multiplex PCR; in TCRdb, only in-frame clones are kept and a portion is missing. The data contain roughly 1,500,000 clones, approximately 98.5% of them seen just once; the ten biggest clones take up 0.36%. The sequenced sample consisted of naive CD4+ T cells sorted from blood. The subset is: CD45RA+ positively selected. Source of these receptors: a man in his thirties or forties in good health.

The CDR3 is CASSFDGLNYGYTF. DNA of the CDR3: TGTGCCAGCAGCTTCGACGGTCTCAACTATGGCTACACCTTC. The gene calls are TRBV5-4 and TRBJ1-2; D gene uncertain. Per the germline V gene, CDR1 is SGHNT and CDR2 is YYREEE (reference sequence). CDR3 length: 14 amino acids. Trimming cost V 2 bases and J 2 bases, with 10 bases left between them.

Remarks on this clone: Other DNA sequences within the sample encode an identical CDR3. This chain connects TRBV28 to TRBJ2-2, with 12 bases matching TRBD2. The CDR3 contains 15 residues. Germline trimming cut 6 bases from V and 5 bases from J; bases unmatched to any gene: 4. The germline gives CDR1 MDHEN, CDR2 SYDVKM. CDR3: CASSTLAGGTGELFF. The DNA for the CDR3 is TGTGCCAGCAGCACACTAGCGGGAGGAACCGGGGAGCTGTTTTTT. Full variable domain (outside the CDR3, taken from reference TRBV28 and TRBJ2-2): DVKVTQSSRYLVKRTGEKVFLECVQDMDHENMFWYRQDPGLGLRLIYFSYDVKMKEKGDIPEGYSVSREKKERFSLILESASTNQTSMYLCASSTLAGGTGELFFGEGSRLTVL.

The chain is built from TRBV15 and TRBJ1-4, with D hard to call. The ends were cut back, 1 base at V and 5 bases at J, with 8 bases in the middle. In germline, CDR1 is LNHNV, CDR2 YYDKDF (reference sequence). This CDR3 comprises 14 residues. CDR3 region: CATSRGPRNEKLFF. The CDR3 DNA sequence: TGTGCCACCAGCAGAGGTCCCCGGAATGAAAAACTGTTTTTT.

The rearrangement uses TRBV28 and TRBJ2-3, with 7 positions matching TRBD2. J lost 10 bases, V lost 6 bases, and 7 bases had no gene match. The CDR3 runs 12 residues. Per the germline V gene, CDR1 is MDHEN and CDR2 is SYDVKM. Here the CDR3 reads CASSPGGLSQYF. DNA for the CDR3: TGTGCCAGCAGCCCCGGGGGACTATCGCAGTATTTT.

For the CDR3, the DNA is TGTGCCAGCAGTGAATGGGGGCACAATGAGCAGTTCTTC. It yields the protein CASSEWGHNEQFF. The chain couples TRBV25-1 to TRBJ2-1, with D possibly TRBD1 on 6 matching bases. Germline values: CDR1 MGHDK, CDR2 SYGVNS. The V end was cut by 1 base, the J end by 5 bases, with 6 bases between. The CDR3 runs to 13 residues.